This T cell receptor beta chain was sequenced for a study of blood T cell repertoires in COVID-19. V dropped 0 bases and J dropped 4 bases, with 10 bases sitting between them. This CDR3 is 14 amino acids long. Per germline, CDR1 LGHDT and CDR2 YNNKEL (reference sequence). Produced via immunoSEQ multiplex PCR; TCRdb's table is partial and in-frame only. Of hundreds of thousands of clones listed, approximately 81% were seen once; the top ten hold under 3%. The sequenced material came from PBMCs or T cells enriched from blood (not recorded which). This TCR was recovered from a woman between 50 and 59 years old who had recovered from COVID-19. The chain couples TRBV3-1 (or the pseudogene TRBV3-2) to TRBJ2-7; no clear D gene. The CDR3 sequence: CASSQDNTQYEQYF. Written as DNA, the CDR3 is TGTGCCAGCAGCCAAGATAATACACAATACGAGCAGTACTTC.